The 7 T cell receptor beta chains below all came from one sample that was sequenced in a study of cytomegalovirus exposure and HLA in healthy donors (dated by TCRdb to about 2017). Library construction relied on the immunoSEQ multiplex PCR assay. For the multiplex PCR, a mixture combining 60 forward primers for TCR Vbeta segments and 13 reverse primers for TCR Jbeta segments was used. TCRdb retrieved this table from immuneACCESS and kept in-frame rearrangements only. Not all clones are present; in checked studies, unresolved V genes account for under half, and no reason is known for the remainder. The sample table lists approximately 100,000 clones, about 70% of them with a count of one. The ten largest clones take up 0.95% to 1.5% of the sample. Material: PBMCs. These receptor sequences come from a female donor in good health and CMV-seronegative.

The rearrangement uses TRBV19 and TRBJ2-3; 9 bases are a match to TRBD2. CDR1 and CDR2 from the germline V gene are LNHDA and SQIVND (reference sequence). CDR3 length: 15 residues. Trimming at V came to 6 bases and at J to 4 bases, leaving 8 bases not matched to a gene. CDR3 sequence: CASSTAGGGSDTQYF. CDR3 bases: TGTGCCAGTAGCACAGCGGGGGGCGGCTCAGATACGCAGTATTTT.

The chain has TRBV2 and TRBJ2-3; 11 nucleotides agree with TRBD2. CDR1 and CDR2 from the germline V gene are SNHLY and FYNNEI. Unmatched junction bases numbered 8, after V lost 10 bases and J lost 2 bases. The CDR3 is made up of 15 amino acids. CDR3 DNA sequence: TGTGCCACTAAGACTAGCGGGGCACTCACAGATACGCAGTATTTT. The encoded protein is CATKTSGALTDTQYF.

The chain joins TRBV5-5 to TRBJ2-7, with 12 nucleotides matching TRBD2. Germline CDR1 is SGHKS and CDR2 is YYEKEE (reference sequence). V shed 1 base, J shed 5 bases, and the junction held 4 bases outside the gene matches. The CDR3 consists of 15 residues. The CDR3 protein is CASSLRRLAGDEQYF. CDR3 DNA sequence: TGTGCCAGCAGCTTGCGTCGACTAGCGGGAGACGAGCAGTACTTC.

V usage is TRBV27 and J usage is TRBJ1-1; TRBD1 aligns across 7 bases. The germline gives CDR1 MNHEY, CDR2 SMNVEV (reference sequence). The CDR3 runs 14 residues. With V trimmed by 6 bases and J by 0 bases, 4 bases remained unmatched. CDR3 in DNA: TGTGCCAGCAGGAGGGACAGCATGAACACTGAAGCTTTCTTT. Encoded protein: CASRRDSMNTEAFF.

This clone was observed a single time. This chain's CDR3 is CASSVTSAVETQYF. CDR3 DNA: TGTGCCAGCAGTGTGACTAGCGCAGTAGAGACCCAGTACTTC. The rearrangement links TRBV6-1 to TRBJ2-5; TRBD2 agrees at 8 bases. CDR3 length: 14 residues. V shed 4 bases, J shed 4 bases, and the junction held 5 bases outside the gene matches. Per the germline V gene, CDR1 is MNHNS and CDR2 is SASEGT.

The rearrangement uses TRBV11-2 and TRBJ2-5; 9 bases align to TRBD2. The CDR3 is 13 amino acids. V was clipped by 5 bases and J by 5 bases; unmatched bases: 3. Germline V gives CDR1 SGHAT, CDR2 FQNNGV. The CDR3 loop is CASSPSGRETQYF. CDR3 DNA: TGTGCCAGCAGCCCAAGCGGGAGGGAGACCCAGTACTTC. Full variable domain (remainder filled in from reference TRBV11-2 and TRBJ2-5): EAGVAQSPRYKIIEKRQSVAFWCNPISGHATLYWYQQILGQGPKLLIQFQNNGVVDDSQLPKDRFSAERLKGVDSTLKIQPAKLEDSAVYLCASSPSGRETQYFGPGTRLLVL.

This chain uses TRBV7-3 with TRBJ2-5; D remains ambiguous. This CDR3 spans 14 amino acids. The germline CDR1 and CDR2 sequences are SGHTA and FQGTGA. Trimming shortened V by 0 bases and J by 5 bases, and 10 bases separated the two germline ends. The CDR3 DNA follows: TGTGCCAGCAGCTTAACTGGAGAACTGGAGACCCAGTACTTC. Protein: CASSLTGELETQYF.